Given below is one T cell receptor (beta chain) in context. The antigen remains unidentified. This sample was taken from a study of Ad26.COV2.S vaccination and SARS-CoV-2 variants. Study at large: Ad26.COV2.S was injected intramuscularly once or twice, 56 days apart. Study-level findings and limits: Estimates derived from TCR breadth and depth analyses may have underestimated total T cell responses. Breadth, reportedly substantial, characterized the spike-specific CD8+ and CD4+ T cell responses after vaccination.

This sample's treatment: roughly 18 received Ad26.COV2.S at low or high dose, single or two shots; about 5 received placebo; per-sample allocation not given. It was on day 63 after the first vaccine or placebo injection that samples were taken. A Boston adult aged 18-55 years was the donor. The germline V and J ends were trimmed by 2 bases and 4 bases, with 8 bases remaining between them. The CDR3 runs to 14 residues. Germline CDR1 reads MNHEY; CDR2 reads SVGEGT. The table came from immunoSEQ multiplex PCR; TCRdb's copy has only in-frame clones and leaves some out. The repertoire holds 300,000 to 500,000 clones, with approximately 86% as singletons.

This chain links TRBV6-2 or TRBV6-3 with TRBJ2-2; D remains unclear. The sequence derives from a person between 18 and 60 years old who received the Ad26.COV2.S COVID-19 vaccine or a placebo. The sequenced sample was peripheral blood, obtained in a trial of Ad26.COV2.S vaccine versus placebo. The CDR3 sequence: CASSYGGVTGELFF. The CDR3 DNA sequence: TGTGCCAGCAGTTACGGTGGGGTCACCGGGGAGCTGTTTTTT.